The 27 T cell receptor beta chains in this list originate from one sample, sequenced in a study of blood T cells in healthy people across ages. Next came a second PCR, run for about 6 to 12 cycles, which used a sample-barcoded 5' primer along with a J-beta primer mix. TCRdb itself ran the 5' RACE reads through MiXCR, one entry per CDR3 protein. The top ten hold about 8% of the sample, which has around 1,500,000 distinct CDR3 sequences, approximately 30% seen once. The sample comprised blood. Every receptor here comes from a woman in her thirties in good health.

The chain joins TRBV15 to TRBJ2-2; D unclear. This CDR3 is built from 14 residues. Germline assignment: CDR1 LNHNV and CDR2 YYDKDF (reference sequence). The V end lost 1 base, the J end lost 2 bases, and 5 bases lay between the germline ends. Here the CDR3 reads CATSRVQNTGELFF. CDR3 sequence (DNA): TGTGCCACCAGCAGAGTTCAAAACACCGGGGAGCTGTTTTTT.

This clonotype occurred a few times. V usage is TRBV5-1 and J usage is TRBJ2-3, with TRBD1 as a possible D gene (6 bases). This CDR3 contains 16 residues. The V end lost 4 bases, the J end lost 0 bases, and 15 bases lay between the germline ends. The germline CDR1 and CDR2 sequences are SGHRS and YFSETQ. In DNA form, the CDR3 reads TGCGCCAGCAGCCGAAGGGCAGGGGTTAGCACAGATACGCAGTATTTT. Protein: CASSRRAGVSTDTQYF.

This clonotype was counted many times. The rearrangement links TRBV15 to TRBJ2-7; D uncertain. The germline V gene encodes CDR1 LNHNV and CDR2 YYDKDF (reference sequence). The ends were cut back, 3 bases at V and 2 bases at J, with 11 bases in the middle. The CDR3 has 14 amino acids. The CDR3 DNA sequence: TGTGCCACCAGCAGTTGGGGAACAACCTACGAGCAGTACTTC. This encodes CATSSWGTTYEQYF.

This clonotype was observed a handful of times. The chain joins TRBV3-1 to TRBJ2-5, with D possibly being TRBD2 (6 bases). Trimming removed 5 bases at V and 1 base at J, with 17 bases between. The CDR3 has 16 residues. CDR1 and CDR2 from the germline V gene are LGHDT and YNNKEL (reference sequence). CDR3 residues: CASSFWTSGLQETQYF. In DNA, the CDR3 is TGTGCCAGCAGCTTCTGGACATCGGGACTCCAAGAGACCCAGTACTTC.

The chain joins TRBV29-1 to TRBJ2-7, with D possibly TRBD1 on 6 matching bases. CDR1 and CDR2 (germline): SQVTM, ANQGSEA. The CDR3 length is 13 residues. Trimming removed 7 bases at V and 1 base at J, with 14 bases between. The CDR3 coding sequence is TGCAGCGCCAAAGACAGGATTTCCTACGAGCAGTACTTC. Translated: CSAKDRISYEQYF.

Concerning this clonotype itself: A much larger clonotype is one base distant, so this may be a read error. The chain links TRBV29-1 to TRBJ2-1; D is undetermined. Trimming stripped 2 bases from V and 6 bases from J, with 5 bases between. This CDR3 is built from 11 residues. CDR1 SQVTM and CDR2 ANQGSEA come from the germline V gene. CDR3 sequence: CSVELGNEQFF. CDR3 bases: TGCAGCGTTGAATTGGGCAATGAGCAGTTCTTC.

The V and J genes are TRBV20-1 and TRBJ1-6; D is unclear. V was trimmed by 4 bases and J by 3 bases, leaving 7 bases between them. The CDR3 has 13 residues. From germline, CDR1 is DFQATT and CDR2 SNEGSKA (reference sequence). The CDR3 region has the DNA TGCAGTGCTAAGGGCTACTATAATTCACCCCTCCACTTT. It yields the protein CSAKGYYNSPLHF.

V is TRBV12-3 or TRBV12-4 and J is TRBJ1-1, with unresolved D. The length of the CDR3 is 14 residues. V was pared by 0 bases and J by 0 bases, with 5 bases between. This CDR3 reads CASSLAQLNTEAFF. DNA of the CDR3: TGTGCCAGCAGTTTAGCACAGCTGAACACTGAAGCTTTCTTT.

This clonotype has more than one count but fewer than ten. The V and J genes are TRBV5-1 and TRBJ2-1; D is unclear. The V and J ends lost 0 bases and 12 bases respectively, with 10 bases between them. The germline CDR1 and CDR2 sequences are SGHRS and YFSETQ. This CDR3 contains 12 residues. The CDR3, as DNA: TGCGCCAGCAGCTTGGGCCAGTCTGGGCAGTTCTTC. Amino acid sequence: CASSLGQSGQFF. The full variable domain, its missing parts supplied by reference TRBV5-1 and TRBJ2-1, is KAGVTQTPRYLIKTRGQQVTLSCSPISGHRSVSWYQQTPGQGLQFLFEYFSETQRNKGNFPGRFSGRQFSNSRSEMNVSTLELGDSALYLCASSLGQSGQFFGPGTRLTVL.

This clonotype was observed a handful of times. The gene calls are TRBV11-2 and TRBJ2-1, with 8 nucleotides matching TRBD1. CDR1 and CDR2 from the germline V gene are SGHAT and FQNNGV. This CDR3 is 15 amino acids long. V shed 0 bases, J shed 6 bases, and the junction held 4 bases outside the gene matches. The CDR3 sequence is CASSLDPGQVNEQFF. CDR3 coding DNA: TGTGCCAGCAGCTTAGATCCGGGACAGGTCAATGAGCAGTTCTTC.

For this clonotype: A much bigger clone sits one base away, suggesting this may be a read error. V usage is TRBV7-2 and J usage is TRBJ2-6, with a possible D match to TRBD1 (5 bases). The CDR3 has 17 amino acids. CDR1 is SGHTA and CDR2 is FQGNSA in the germline V gene. DNA of the CDR3: TGTGCCAGCAGCTCACAAGGGGCCGCGGCTGGGGCCAACGTCCGGACTTTC. Residues: CASSSQGAAAGANVRTF.

This clonotype showed up just a few times. This sequence joins TRBV3-1 and TRBJ2-3, with a weak D call TRBD1 (5 bases). Germline-derived CDR1 and CDR2 are LGHDT and YNNKEL (reference sequence). V dropped 0 bases and J dropped 10 bases, with 11 bases sitting between them. This CDR3 contains 13 residues. The CDR3 loop is CASSQEGVEAQYF. Here the CDR3 DNA reads TGTGCCAGCAGCCAAGAAGGGGTAGAGGCGCAGTATTTT.

In the case of this clonotype: A much larger clone lies one base from this, so it may be a read error. The genes are TRBV7-3 and TRBJ2-6; D unclear. There are 15 residues in the CDR3. Germline V gene data show CDR1 as SGHTA and CDR2 as FQGTGA. CDR3 region: CASSPPSSRANVLTF. The CDR3 coding sequence is TGTGCCAGCAGCCCCCCGAGCTCTAGGGCCAACGTCCTGACTTTC.

This clonotype has ten or more counts. The chain links TRBV29-1 to TRBJ1-4; the D is unclear. Trimming shortened V by 4 bases and J by 8 bases, and 11 bases separated the two germline ends. This CDR3 is built from 12 residues. Looked up from germline, CDR1 is SQVTM and CDR2 is ANQGSEA. CDR3 in DNA: TGCAGCGTTGCCCAACTGGGCGAAAAACTGTTTTTT. It yields the protein CSVAQLGEKLFF.

As regards this clonotype: This may be a read error, as it is one base from a much larger clone. The J gene is TRBJ2-1, the V gene TRBV7-2; D perhaps matches TRBD1 (6 bases). V gave up 5 bases and J gave up 8 bases, with 16 bases separating them. Looked up from germline, CDR1 is SGHTA and CDR2 is FQGNSA. The CDR3 totals 14 residues. This CDR3 reads CASSALLTGHEQFF. The CDR3 bases are TGTGCCAGCAGCGCACTCCTGACAGGACATGAGCAGTTCTTC. The full variable domain, rest sourced from reference TRBV7-2 and TRBJ2-1, is GAGVSQSPSNKVTEKGKDVELRCDPISGHTALYWYRQSLGQGLEFLIYFQGNSAPDKSGLPSDRFSAERTGGSVSTLTIQRTQQEDSAVYLCASSALLTGHEQFFGPGTRLTVL.

This clonotype was picked up a small number of times. This sequence joins TRBV24-1 and TRBJ1-2; 7 nucleotides align to TRBD1. The CDR3 is 16 amino acids. With 3 bases clipped from V and 3 bases from J, the junction kept 9 bases outside the gene matches. CDR1 and CDR2 from the germline V gene are KGHDR and SFDVKD. The CDR3 loop is CATSDEEKTGDYGYTF. DNA of the CDR3: TGTGCCACCAGTGATGAAGAGAAAACAGGGGACTATGGCTACACCTTC.

This clonotype was observed a few times. The chain employs TRBV2 and TRBJ1-2, with no clear D. V was cut by 4 bases and J by 2 bases, with 8 bases left in between. The CDR3 length is 13 residues. CDR1 SNHLY and CDR2 FYNNEI come from the germline V gene. The CDR3 coding sequence is TGTGCCAGCAGTGGCGAGATCAACTATGGCTACACCTTC. It codes for CASSGEINYGYTF.

The V and J genes are TRBV28 and TRBJ1-2; D not resolved. The V end was cut by 5 bases, the J end by 4 bases, with 8 bases between. The CDR3 sequence is 12 residues long. The germline CDR1 and CDR2 sequences are MDHEN and SYDVKM. CDR3 loop: CASSESGYGYTF. The CDR3, as DNA: TGTGCCAGCAGTGAGTCAGGCTATGGCTACACCTTC.

The rearrangement joins TRBV13 to TRBJ1-2, with D unclear. The CDR3 has 10 residues. Germline values: CDR1 PRHDT, CDR2 FYEKMQ (reference sequence). V lost 10 bases and J 6 bases, leaving 9 bases between the germline ends. As DNA, the CDR3 is TGTGCCAACACAGTTAATGGCTACACCTTC. Translating gives CANTVNGYTF.

J is TRBJ2-1 and V is TRBV12-3 or TRBV12-4, with 9 bases identical to TRBD1. This CDR3 is built from 14 residues. Trimming cost V 8 bases and J 9 bases; bases outside gene matches: 11. CDR3 sequence reads: CASPFGTGNGEQFF. CDR3 sequence (DNA): TGTGCCAGCCCCTTCGGGACAGGGAACGGTGAGCAGTTCTTC.

The chain links TRBV2 to TRBJ1-2; TRBD1 aligns across 7 bases. CDR3 size: 14 residues. Unmatched junction bases numbered 4, after V lost 5 bases and J lost 1 base. Germline CDR1 SNHLY, CDR2 FYNNEI. CDR3 sequence: CASSYTGDNYGYTF. The CDR3 DNA reads as TGTGCCAGCAGTTACACAGGGGATAACTATGGCTACACCTTC.

The V and J genes are TRBV9 and TRBJ2-7; D is ambiguous. Germline CDR1 reads SGDLS; CDR2 reads YYNGEE. The CDR3 is 11 residues long. V lost 5 bases to trimming and J lost 7 bases, with 10 bases between them. The CDR3 DNA is TGTGCCAGCAGTGGTAATGGTGAGCAGTACTTC. The encoded protein is CASSGNGEQYF.

The chain employs TRBV21-1 and TRBJ1-2. TRBV21-1 has pseudogene status. The CDR3 contains 12 residues. The CDR3: CASKRITVLCTF. The CDR3 coding sequence is TGTGCCAGTAAACGAATAACCGTGCTATGCACCTTC.

The chain employs TRBV3-1 and TRBJ2-1, with D possibly TRBD1 on 6 matching bases. The CDR3 has 12 amino acids. CDR1 LGHDT and CDR2 YNNKEL come from the germline V gene (reference sequence). V lost 1 base and J 13 bases, leaving 11 bases between the germline ends. CDR3 sequence (DNA): TGTGCCAGCAGCCAAGGAGACAGGCAACAGTTCTTC. This gives the protein CASSQGDRQQFF.

This clonotype came up a few times. This chain joins TRBV7-3 and TRBJ2-1; 13 bases are shared with TRBD2. The germline CDR1 and CDR2 sequences are SGHTA and FQGTGA. The CDR3 loop spans 17 amino acids. V shed 5 bases and J 2 bases; nucleotides not matched to a gene: 6. CDR3 sequence reads: CASSPTSGGAPYNEQFF. In DNA, the CDR3 is TGTGCCAGCAGCCCTACTAGCGGGGGGGCCCCCTACAATGAGCAGTTCTTC.

This clonotype occurred many times. The chain links TRBV6-5 to TRBJ2-1; 14 nucleotides align to TRBD2. CDR1 MNHEY and CDR2 SVGAGI come from the germline V gene. Trimming took 1 base from V and 4 from J; bases not matched to a gene: 0. CDR3 length equals 16 residues. The CDR3 DNA sequence: TGTGCCAGCAGTTACTGGACTAGCGGGGGGTACAATGAGCAGTTCTTC. Translating gives CASSYWTSGGYNEQFF.

Of note for this clonotype: It may be a read error: a sequence one base away is much more abundant. The chain uses TRBV10-2 and TRBJ1-2, with D uncertain. Germline values: CDR1 WSHSY, CDR2 SAAADI. The CDR3 totals 12 residues. CDR3 in amino acids: CASNGINHGYTF. CDR3 in DNA: TGCGCCAGCAACGGGATTAACCATGGCTACACCTTC.